Listed below are T cell receptor beta chains from one sample, sequenced in a study of T cells in Graves' hyperthyroidism and ophthalmopathy. TCRdb reprocessed the multiplex PCR reads with MiXCR, giving one entry per CDR3 protein. The table shows about 410,000 distinct CDR3 sequences, with 14% to 15% occurring only once. The specimen was blood. The receptors derive from a man between 18 and 35 years old with Graves' ophthalmopathy. Both conserved end residues are part of each CDR3. A D gene is named only where the DNA matches it firmly. Clone size is given for some rows only: seen once, a few or many times, or a class if the clone is expanded.

. | 11 | many | TRBJ1-2 | TRBV30 | TGTGCCTGGAGTGACGTAGTCAGGAGCACCTTC | CAWSDVVRSTF
TRBD2 | 13 | many | TRBJ2-1 | TRBV20-1 | TGCAGTGCTAGAGATCTAGCGGGAGATGAGCAGTTCTTC | CSARDLAGDEQFF
. | 17 | . | TRBJ2-6 | TRBV12-3/TRBV12-4 | TGTGCCAGCAGTTTTAATCGGGGGGCGCCTGGGGCCAACGTCCTGACTTTC | CASSFNRGAPGANVLTF
. | 11 | many | TRBJ1-1 | TRBV29-1 | TGCAGCGTCTACGATTACACTGAAGCTTTCTTT | CSVYDYTEAFF
. | 10 | many | TRBJ1-1 | TRBV7-9 | TGTGCCAGCAGCTTATCTGAAGCTTTCTTT | CASSLSEAFF
TRBD2 | 18 | . | TRBJ2-1 | TRBV12-3/TRBV12-4 | TGTGCCAGCAGTTCCCCGGGACTAGCGGGTTCGAAGTACAATGAGCAGTTCTTC | CASSSPGLAGSKYNEQFF
. | 15 | few | TRBJ2-2 | TRBV20-1 | TGCAGTGCACCTACAGGAGGGCTTAACACCGGGGAGCTGTTTTTT | CSAPTGGLNTGELFF
. | 18 | many | TRBJ1-2 | TRBV27 | TGTGCCAGCAGTTTAGTCGGATGGACCGATTCTACTAACTATGGCTACACCTTC | CASSLVGWTDSTNYGYTF
TRBD1 | 15 | few | TRBJ1-6 | TRBV12-3/TRBV12-4 | TGTGCCAGCAGCCAAGGACAGGGGTGGAATTCACCCCTCCACTTT | CASSQGQGWNSPLHF
. | 13 | many | TRBJ2-7 | TRBV4-2 | TGTGCCAGCAGCCAAGGCTCCCTCTACGAGCAGTACTTC | CASSQGSLYEQYF
. | 14 | many | TRBJ2-7 | TRBV18 | TGTGCCAGCTCACCAGGGCCCTACCAATACGAGCAGTACTTC | CASSPGPYQYEQYF
. | 15 | few | TRBJ1-6 | TRBV30 | TGTGCCGGGAACGACGGAACTGGGTATAATTCACCCCTCCACTTT | CAGNDGTGYNSPLHF
TRBD2 | 14 | many | TRBJ2-5 | TRBV20-1 | TGCAGTGCCCCACCTCGGGGGGACCAAGAGACCCAGTACTTC | CSAPPRGDQETQYF
. | 18 | many | TRBJ2-4 | TRBV27 | TGTGCCAGCAGTTTATGGTTTGGGTCTGGGGGATCTGAGAACATTCAGTACTTC | CASSLWFGSGGSENIQYF
. | 12 | many | TRBJ1-2 | TRBV20-1 | TGCAGTGCTAGAGTTGTGAACTATGGCTACACCTTC | CSARVVNYGYTF
TRBD1 | 16 | many | TRBJ2-3 | TRBV11-3 | TGTGCCAGCACCTTGACTGGGACAGTATTTACAGATACGCAGTATTTT | CASTLTGTVFTDTQYF
. | 13 | few | TRBJ2-2 | TRBV20-1 | TGCAGTGCTCGACCCCCTCGCACCGGGGAGCTGTTTTTT | CSARPPRTGELFF
TRBD2 | 14 | few | TRBJ2-3 | TRBV5-4 | TGTGCCAGCAGCGGCGGACTAGCATACGATACGCAGTATTTT | CASSGGLAYDTQYF
. | 14 | many | TRBJ1-1 | TRBV7-9 | TGTGCCAGCAGCTTAGGGGGACAGAACACTGAAGCTTTCTTT | CASSLGGQNTEAFF
. | 12 | many | TRBJ2-3 | TRBV11-2 | TGTGCCAGCAGCCCCTGGGAGGATACGCAGTATTTT | CASSPWEDTQYF
. | 13 | many | TRBJ2-7 | TRBV5-1 | TGCGCCAGCAAGGTGGATAGCGGATACGAGCAGTACTTC | CASKVDSGYEQYF
TRBD2 | 14 | many | TRBJ2-1 | TRBV7-3 | TGTGCCAGCAGCTCGGGACTAGCGCCTGGAGAGCAGTTCTTC | CASSSGLAPGEQFF
. | 11 | many | TRBJ2-7 | TRBV18 | TGTGCCAGCTCACCAGGGCTCGAGCAGTACTTC | CASSPGLEQYF
TRBD2 | 16 | few | TRBJ2-7 | TRBV19 | TGTGCCAGTAGTACTCTACGACTAGCGGGCTACTACGAGCAGTACTTC | CASSTLRLAGYYEQYF
. | 14 | many | TRBJ2-2 | TRBV5-1 | TGCGCCAGCAGCCTAGGACACAACACCGGGGAGCTGTTTTTT | CASSLGHNTGELFF
TRBD1 | 15 | many | TRBJ1-5 | TRBV30 | TGTGCCTGGAGTTTCCGGGACAGGGGCAATCAGCCCCAGCATTTT | CAWSFRDRGNQPQHF
TRBD2 | 15 | many | TRBJ2-1 | TRBV7-9 | TGTGCCAGCAGCTTGCGGGAGCGACCGGACAATGAGCAGTTCTTC | CASSLRERPDNEQFF
. | 17 | many | TRBJ1-2 | TRBV20-1 | TGCAGTGCTAGAGATCTTGTACTTGGGGACACCGACTATGGCTACACCTTC | CSARDLVLGDTDYGYTF
TRBD1 | 16 | few | TRBJ1-2 | TRBV6-6 | TGTGCCAGCAGTTACTCTTGGGACAGGGAAAGCTATGGCTACACCTTC | CASSYSWDRESYGYTF
TRBD1 | 14 | many | TRBJ2-5 | TRBV12-3/TRBV12-4 | TGTGCCAGCGGACACAGGGGCGGGCAAGAGACCCAGTACTTC | CASGHRGGQETQYF
TRBD2 | 14 | many | TRBJ2-1 | TRBV7-8 | TGTGCCAGCAGGCGGGGGGGAATCTTCAATGAGCAGTTCTTC | CASRRGGIFNEQFF
. | 15 | many | TRBJ2-3 | TRBV6-1 | TGTGCCAGCAGTGTGGGGGGGCGAGGTGCAGATACGCAGTATTTT | CASSVGGRGADTQYF
. | 13 | many | TRBJ1-2 | TRBV30 | TGTGCCTGGCCTTCAGGTGGGGACTATGGCTACACCTTC | CAWPSGGDYGYTF
. | 13 | many | TRBJ2-7 | TRBV28 | TGTGCCAGCAGTTCTTGGACTTCCTACGAGCAGTACTTC | CASSSWTSYEQYF
. | 14 | many | TRBJ2-1 | TRBV6-1 | TGTGCCAGCAGTGTGTCGGTGATATACAATGAGCAGTTCTTC | CASSVSVIYNEQFF
. | 14 | few | TRBJ2-1 | TRBV7-6 | TGTGCCAGCAGCGATACGGGAGTAGGTAATGAGCAGTTCTTC | CASSDTGVGNEQFF
. | 14 | many | TRBJ1-3 | TRBV11-3 | TGTGCCAGCAGCTTAGACCGGAACCGAAACACCATATATTTT | CASSLDRNRNTIYF
. | 14 | . | TRBJ1-6 | TRBV7-9 | TGTGCCAGCAGCCGGGATCTAACAAGTTCACCCCTCCACTTT | CASSRDLTSSPLHF
. | 15 | many | TRBJ2-7 | TRBV20-1 | TGCAGTGCTAGTTTGGCAGTTTCGCCGATCTACGAGCAGTACTTC | CSASLAVSPIYEQYF
. | 15 | many | TRBJ1-5 | TRBV7-8 | TGTGCCAGCAGCTTCAATCGGGATTTCAATCAGCCCCAGCATTTT | CASSFNRDFNQPQHF
TRBD1 | 15 | many | TRBJ2-5 | TRBV7-9 | TGTGCCAGCAGCGACAGGACAGGGTGGGGGGAGACCCAGTACTTC | CASSDRTGWGETQYF
. | 15 | few | TRBJ1-5 | TRBV10-3 | TGTGCCATCAGTGAGCAGGGGAACGGCAATCAGCCCCAGCATTTT | CAISEQGNGNQPQHF
. | 14 | many | TRBJ2-1 | TRBV5-1 | TGCGCCAGCAACTTAGGGGGGGTGTACAATGAGCAGTTCTTC | CASNLGGVYNEQFF
TRBD2 | 15 | . | TRBJ2-7 | TRBV19 | TGTGCCAGTAGTCCCTTAGCGGGATCCTACAATGAGCAGTACTTC | CASSPLAGSYNEQYF
TRBD1 | 15 | many | TRBJ1-5 | TRBV7-9 | TGTGCCAGCAGCAAAGGCGGACAGGGGGCACAGCCCCAGCATTTT | CASSKGGQGAQPQHF